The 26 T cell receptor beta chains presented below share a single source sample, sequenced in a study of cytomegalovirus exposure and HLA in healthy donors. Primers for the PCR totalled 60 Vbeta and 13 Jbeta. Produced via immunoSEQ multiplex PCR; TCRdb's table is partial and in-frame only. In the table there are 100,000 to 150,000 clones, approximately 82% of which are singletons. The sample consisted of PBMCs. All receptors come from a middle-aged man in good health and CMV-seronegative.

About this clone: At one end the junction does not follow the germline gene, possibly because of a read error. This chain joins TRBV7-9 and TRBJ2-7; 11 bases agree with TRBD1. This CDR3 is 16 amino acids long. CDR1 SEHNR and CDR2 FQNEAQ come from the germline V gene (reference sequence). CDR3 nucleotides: TGTTCCAGCAGCCAGTGGGGACAGGGGGAATCCTACGAGCAGTACTTC. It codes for CSSSQWGQGESYEQYF.

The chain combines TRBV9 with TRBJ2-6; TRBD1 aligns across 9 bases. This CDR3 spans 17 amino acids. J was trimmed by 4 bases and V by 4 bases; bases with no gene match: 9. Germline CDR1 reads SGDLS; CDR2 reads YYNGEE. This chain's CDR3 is CASSPPGTGLGANVLTF. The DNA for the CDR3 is TGTGCCAGCAGCCCCCCCGGGACAGGGCTAGGGGCCAACGTCCTGACTTTC.

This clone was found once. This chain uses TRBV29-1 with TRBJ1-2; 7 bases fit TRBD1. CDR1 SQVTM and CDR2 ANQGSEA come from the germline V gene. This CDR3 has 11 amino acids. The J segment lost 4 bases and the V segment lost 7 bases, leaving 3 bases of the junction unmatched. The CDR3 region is CSGDSPYGYTF. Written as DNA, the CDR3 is TGCAGCGGGGACAGCCCCTATGGCTACACCTTC.

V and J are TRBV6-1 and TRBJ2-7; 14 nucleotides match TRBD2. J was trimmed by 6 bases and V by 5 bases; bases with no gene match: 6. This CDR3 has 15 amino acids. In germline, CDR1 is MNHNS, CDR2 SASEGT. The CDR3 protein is CASSRGLAGAGEQYF. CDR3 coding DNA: TGTGCCAGCAGTAGGGGACTAGCGGGAGCTGGCGAGCAGTACTTC.

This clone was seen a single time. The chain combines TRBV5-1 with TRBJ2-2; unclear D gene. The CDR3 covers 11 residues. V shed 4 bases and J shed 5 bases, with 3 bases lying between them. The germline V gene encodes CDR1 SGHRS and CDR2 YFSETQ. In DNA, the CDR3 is TGCGCCAGCAGCCAAACCGGGGAGCTGTTTTTT. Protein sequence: CASSQTGELFF.

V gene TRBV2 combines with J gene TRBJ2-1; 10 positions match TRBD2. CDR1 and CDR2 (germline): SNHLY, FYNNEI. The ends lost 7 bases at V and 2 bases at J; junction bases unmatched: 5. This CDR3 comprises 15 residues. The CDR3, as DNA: TGTGCCAGCAAGGCTCTAGCGGGAGCCTACAATGAGCAGTTCTTC. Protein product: CASKALAGAYNEQFF.

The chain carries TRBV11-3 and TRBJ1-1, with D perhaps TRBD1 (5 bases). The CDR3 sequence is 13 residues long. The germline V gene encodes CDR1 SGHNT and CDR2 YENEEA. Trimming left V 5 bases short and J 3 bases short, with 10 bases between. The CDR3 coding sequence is TGTGCCAGCAGCCGGTCAGGGTACACTGAAGCTTTCTTT. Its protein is CASSRSGYTEAFF.

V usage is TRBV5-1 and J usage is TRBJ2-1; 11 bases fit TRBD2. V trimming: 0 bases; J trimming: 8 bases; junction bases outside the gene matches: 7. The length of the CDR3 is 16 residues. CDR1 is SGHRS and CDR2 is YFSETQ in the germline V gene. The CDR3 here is CASSLGALAGEDEQFF. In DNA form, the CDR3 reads TGCGCCAGCAGCTTGGGGGCACTAGCGGGAGAGGATGAGCAGTTCTTC.

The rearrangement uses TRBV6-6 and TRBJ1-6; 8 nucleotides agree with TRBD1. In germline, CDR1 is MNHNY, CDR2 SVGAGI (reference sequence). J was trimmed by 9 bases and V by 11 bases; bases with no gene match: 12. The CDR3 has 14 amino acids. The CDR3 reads CAAGSWQGASPLHF. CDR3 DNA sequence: TGTGCCGCGGGAAGTTGGCAGGGGGCTTCACCCCTCCACTTT.

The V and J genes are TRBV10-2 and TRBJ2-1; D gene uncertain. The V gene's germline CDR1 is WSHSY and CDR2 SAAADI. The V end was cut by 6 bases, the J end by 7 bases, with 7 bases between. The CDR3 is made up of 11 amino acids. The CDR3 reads CASSGWNEQFF. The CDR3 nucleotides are TGCGCCAGCAGCGGGTGGAATGAGCAGTTCTTC.

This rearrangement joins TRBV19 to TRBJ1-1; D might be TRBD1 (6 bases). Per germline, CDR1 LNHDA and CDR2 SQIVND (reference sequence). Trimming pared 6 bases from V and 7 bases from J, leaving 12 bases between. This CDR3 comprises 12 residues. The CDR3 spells CASRRGEGEAFF. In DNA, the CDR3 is TGTGCCAGTAGGAGGGGGGAGGGTGAAGCTTTCTTT.

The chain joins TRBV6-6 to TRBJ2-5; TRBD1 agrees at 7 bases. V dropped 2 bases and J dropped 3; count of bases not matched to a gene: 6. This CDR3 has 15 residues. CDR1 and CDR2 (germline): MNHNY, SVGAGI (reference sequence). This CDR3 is CASSYLNRGKETQYF. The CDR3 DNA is TGTGCCAGCAGTTACCTTAACAGGGGCAAAGAGACCCAGTACTTC.

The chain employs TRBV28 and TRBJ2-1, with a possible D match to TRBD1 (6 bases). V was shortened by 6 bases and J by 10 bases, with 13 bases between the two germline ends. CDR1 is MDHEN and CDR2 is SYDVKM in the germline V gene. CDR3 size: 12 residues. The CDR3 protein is CASRQQGWEQFF. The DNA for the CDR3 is TGTGCCAGCAGGCAGCAGGGGTGGGAGCAGTTCTTC.

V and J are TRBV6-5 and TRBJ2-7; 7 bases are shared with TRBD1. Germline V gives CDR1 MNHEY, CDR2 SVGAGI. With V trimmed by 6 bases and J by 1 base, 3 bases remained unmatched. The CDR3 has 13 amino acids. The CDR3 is CASSLQGSYEQYF. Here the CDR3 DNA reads TGTGCCAGCAGCTTACAGGGGTCCTACGAGCAGTACTTC.

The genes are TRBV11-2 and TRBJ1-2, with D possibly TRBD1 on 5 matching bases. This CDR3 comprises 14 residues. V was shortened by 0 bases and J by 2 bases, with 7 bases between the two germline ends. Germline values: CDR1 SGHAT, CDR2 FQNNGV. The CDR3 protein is CASSLDRVNYGYTF. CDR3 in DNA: TGTGCCAGCAGCTTAGACAGGGTCAACTATGGCTACACCTTC.

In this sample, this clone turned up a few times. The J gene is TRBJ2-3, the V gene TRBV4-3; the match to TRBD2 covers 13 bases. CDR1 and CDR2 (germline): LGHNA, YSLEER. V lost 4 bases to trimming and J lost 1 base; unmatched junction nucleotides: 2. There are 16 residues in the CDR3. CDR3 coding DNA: TGCGCCAGCAGCCGAGGACTAGCGGGGGGCACAGATACGCAGTATTTT. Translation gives CASSRGLAGGTDTQYF.

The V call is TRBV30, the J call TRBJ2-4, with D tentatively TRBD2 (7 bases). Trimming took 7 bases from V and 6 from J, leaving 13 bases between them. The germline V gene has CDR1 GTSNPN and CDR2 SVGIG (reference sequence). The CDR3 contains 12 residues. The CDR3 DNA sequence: TGTGCCTTTGCAGGGGAGGGAAACATTCAGTACTTC. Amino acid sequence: CAFAGEGNIQYF.

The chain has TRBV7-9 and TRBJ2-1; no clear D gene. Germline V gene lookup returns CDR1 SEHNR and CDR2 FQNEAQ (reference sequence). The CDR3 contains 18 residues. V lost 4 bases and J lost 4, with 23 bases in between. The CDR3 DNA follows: TGTGCCAGCAGCTCCCCCATCGCTCCCCTAGGCCCATACAATGAGCAGTTCTTC. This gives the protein CASSSPIAPLGPYNEQFF.

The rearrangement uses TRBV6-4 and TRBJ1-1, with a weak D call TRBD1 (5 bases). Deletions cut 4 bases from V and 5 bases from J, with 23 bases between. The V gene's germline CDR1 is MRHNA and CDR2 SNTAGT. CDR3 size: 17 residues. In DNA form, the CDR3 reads TGTGCCAGCAGTGGGGGGGGAGGGGCGAAGGGTTGGACTGAAGCTTTCTTT. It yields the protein CASSGGGGAKGWTEAFF.

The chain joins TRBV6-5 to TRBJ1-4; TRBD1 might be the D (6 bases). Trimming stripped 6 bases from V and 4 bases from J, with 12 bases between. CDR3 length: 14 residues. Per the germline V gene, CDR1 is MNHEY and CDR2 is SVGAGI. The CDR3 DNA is TGTGCCAGCAGGCTGGACAGCGGTAATGAAAAACTGTTTTTT. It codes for CASRLDSGNEKLFF.

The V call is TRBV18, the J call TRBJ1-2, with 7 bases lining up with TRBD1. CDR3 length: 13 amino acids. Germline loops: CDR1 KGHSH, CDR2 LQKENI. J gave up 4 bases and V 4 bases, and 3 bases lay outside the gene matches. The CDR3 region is CASSQGAVYGYTF. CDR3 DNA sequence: TGTGCCAGCTCACAGGGGGCTGTCTATGGCTACACCTTC.

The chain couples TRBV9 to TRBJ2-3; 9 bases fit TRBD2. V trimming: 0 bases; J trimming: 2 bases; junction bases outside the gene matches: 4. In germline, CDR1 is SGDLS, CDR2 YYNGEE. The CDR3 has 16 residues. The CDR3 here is CASSVAAGGITDTQYF. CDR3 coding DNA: TGTGCCAGCAGCGTAGCGGCGGGGGGGATCACAGATACGCAGTATTTT.

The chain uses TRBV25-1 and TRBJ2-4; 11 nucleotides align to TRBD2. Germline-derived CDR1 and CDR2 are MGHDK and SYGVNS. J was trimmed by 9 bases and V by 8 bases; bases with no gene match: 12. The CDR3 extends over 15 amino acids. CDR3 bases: TGTGCCAGCGCCGATAGCGGGAGGGCCTCCGGCATTCAGTACTTC. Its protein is CASADSGRASGIQYF.

Here the CDR3 reads CASSNPPSGAYEQYF. The CDR3, as DNA: TGTGCCAGCAGCAACCCCCCTAGCGGAGCTTACGAGCAGTACTTC. The chain couples TRBV9 to TRBJ2-7; TRBD2 aligns across 7 bases. J gave up 4 bases and V 4 bases, and 11 bases lay outside the gene matches. Germline CDR1 SGDLS, CDR2 YYNGEE. This CDR3 comprises 15 residues.

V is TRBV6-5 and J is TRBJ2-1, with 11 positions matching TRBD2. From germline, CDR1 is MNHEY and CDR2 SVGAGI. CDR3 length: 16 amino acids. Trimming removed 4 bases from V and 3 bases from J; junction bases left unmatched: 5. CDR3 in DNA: TGTGCCAGCAGTTCCAGGACTAGCGGGTTCTACAATGAGCAGTTCTTC. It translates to CASSSRTSGFYNEQFF.

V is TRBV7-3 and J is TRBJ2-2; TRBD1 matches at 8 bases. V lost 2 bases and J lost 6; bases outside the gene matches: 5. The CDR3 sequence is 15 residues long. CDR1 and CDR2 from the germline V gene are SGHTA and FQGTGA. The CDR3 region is CASSLQGAGAGELFF. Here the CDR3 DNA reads TGTGCCAGCAGCTTACAGGGGGCCGGAGCCGGGGAGCTGTTTTTT.